The 18 T cell receptor beta chains in this list originate from one sample, sequenced in a study of blood T cells in healthy people across ages. Sample-barcoded 5' priming and a J-beta primer mix drove a second PCR of roughly 6 to 12 cycles. One entry per CDR3 protein results from TCRdb running MiXCR on the 5' RACE reads. The sample holds fewer than 1.5 million distinct CDR3 sequences, around two fifths seen once. The sequenced sample was blood. The receptors originated from a woman aged 18-29 years in good health.

Comment on this clonotype: An end of the junction differs from the germline gene, which may be a read error. The J gene is TRBJ1-6, the V gene TRBV18, with TRBD1 matching 7 bases. Germline CDR1 is KGHSH and CDR2 is LQKENI. The CDR3 runs to 14 residues. CDR3 residues: CASSPRQGTSPLHF. DNA for the CDR3: TGTGCCAGCTCCCCACGACAGGGAACTTCACCCCTCCACTTT.

This chain connects TRBV7-6 to TRBJ2-5, with D tentatively TRBD2 (6 bases). CDR3 length equals 18 residues. Trimming took 2 bases from V and 0 from J, leaving 19 bases between them. In germline, CDR1 is SGHVS, CDR2 FNYEAQ. The CDR3 sequence is CASSLMTVADQYQETQYF. The CDR3 DNA reads TGTGCCAGCAGCTTAATGACGGTAGCGGACCAGTACCAAGAGACCCAGTACTTC.

Written as DNA, the CDR3 is TGTGCCGGTGAGGGACTAGATGGTCCCCCAGATACGCAGTATTTT. This gives the protein CAGEGLDGPPDTQYF. The J gene is TRBJ2-3, the V gene TRBV13, with 8 bases aligning to TRBD2. The V and J ends lost 11 bases and 4 bases, in that order; junction bases with no gene match: 14. This CDR3 is 15 amino acids long. The germline CDR1 and CDR2 sequences are PRHDT and FYEKMQ (reference sequence).

V and J are TRBV29-1 and TRBJ2-1, with a possible D match to TRBD1 (6 bases). Germline V CDR1 and CDR2: SQVTM, ANQGSEA. Trimming stripped 4 bases from V and 9 bases from J, with 16 bases between. The CDR3 covers 13 residues. The CDR3 DNA follows: TGCAGCGTTGGGGTTTCGGGACAAGCTGAGCAGTTCTTC. This sequence encodes CSVGVSGQAEQFF.

The V and J genes are TRBV14 and TRBJ2-5; D perhaps matches TRBD2 (6 bases). Germline V gene lookup returns CDR1 SGHDN and CDR2 FVKESK. Trimming cost V 0 bases and J 4 bases, with 12 bases left between them. The CDR3 totals 15 residues. The CDR3 DNA reads as TGTGCCAGCAGCCAAGATTGGCAGGGAGGAGAGACCCAGTACTTC. The encoded protein is CASSQDWQGGETQYF. Full variable domain (outside the CDR3, taken from reference TRBV14 and TRBJ2-5): EAGVTQFPSHSVIEKGQTVTLRCDPISGHDNLYWYRRVMGKEIKFLLHFVKESKQDESGMPNNRFLAERTGGTYSTLKVQPAELEDSGVYFCASSQDWQGGETQYFGPGTRLLVL.

This clonotype was found a few times. This chain's CDR3 is CASSFKGSGATEAFF. The CDR3 nucleotides read TGTGCCAGCAGTTTCAAAGGGTCGGGGGCCACTGAAGCTTTCTTT. This chain links TRBV12-3 or TRBV12-4 with TRBJ1-1; the D gene is possibly TRBD1 (6 bases). V was shortened by 3 bases and J by 4 bases, with 15 bases between the two germline ends. This CDR3 has 15 amino acids.

V gene TRBV7-9 combines with J gene TRBJ1-2, with 7 bases fitting TRBD1. Germline values: CDR1 SEHNR, CDR2 FQNEAQ (reference sequence). With V trimmed by 4 bases and J by 0 bases, 5 bases remained unmatched. This CDR3 is 15 amino acids long. The CDR3 nucleotides read TGTGCCAGCAGCTCCGGACAGGAGACTAACTATGGCTACACCTTC. Translation gives CASSSGQETNYGYTF. The full variable domain, in which reference TRBV7-9 and TRBJ1-2 provide the parts outside the CDR3, is DTGVSQNPRHKITKRGQNVTFRCDPISEHNRLYWYRQTLGQGPEFLTYFQNEAQLEKSRLLSDRFSAERPKGSFSTLEIQRTEQGDSAMYLCASSSGQETNYGYTFGSGTRLTVV.

This chain uses TRBV10-3 with TRBJ2-3, with D maybe TRBD2 (5 bases). CDR3 length equals 15 residues. V was trimmed by 6 bases and J by 2 bases, leaving 15 bases between them. Looked up from germline, CDR1 is ENHRY and CDR2 is SYGVKD. This CDR3 is CAIRRGGSDTDTQYF. DNA for the CDR3: TGTGCCATCAGGAGAGGTGGTAGCGACACAGATACGCAGTATTTT.

The V gene is TRBV12-3 or TRBV12-4, the J gene TRBJ1-4; D is ambiguous. V dropped 1 base and J dropped 7 bases, with 10 bases sitting between them. The CDR3 has 14 amino acids. The CDR3 bases are TGTGCCAGCAGTTTAGACAAGACGGTTGAAAAACTGTTTTTT. It is translated as CASSLDKTVEKLFF.

On this clonotype: A read error may produce the germline difference seen at one junction end. This chain connects TRBV20-1 to TRBJ2-3; possible D gene TRBD2, 6 bases. Germline V gene lookup returns CDR1 DFQATT and CDR2 SNEGSKA (reference sequence). The CDR3 consists of 13 residues. The CDR3 bases are TGCAATGCTAGTCGGGAGTGGGCAGATACGCAGTATTTT. Protein: CNASREWADTQYF.

There are a few counts of this clonotype. The chain uses TRBV5-1 and TRBJ2-7; TRBD2 agrees at 10 bases. Trimming cost V 0 bases and J 8 bases; bases outside gene matches: 8. Germline V gives CDR1 SGHRS, CDR2 YFSETQ. There are 15 residues in the CDR3. The CDR3 DNA is TGCGCCAGCAGCTTGGATGCTAGCGGGAGCGGGAAGCAGTACTTC. Protein product: CASSLDASGSGKQYF.

Many counts were recorded for this clonotype. The chain links TRBV6-4 to TRBJ2-3, with D possibly being TRBD2 (6 bases). The V and J ends lost 3 bases and 1 base respectively, with 8 bases between them. The germline gives CDR1 MRHNA, CDR2 SNTAGT. This CDR3 has 14 residues. CDR3 sequence (DNA): TGTGCCAGCAGTGAGGTAGCGGGCACAGATACGCAGTATTTT. Encoded protein: CASSEVAGTDTQYF.

This clonotype was found once. The rearrangement links TRBV7-8 to TRBJ1-2; the D gene is possibly TRBD1 (6 bases). V lost 1 base to trimming and J lost 9 bases, with 18 bases between them. The CDR3 length is 15 residues. Germline CDR1 and CDR2: SGHVS and FQNEAQ. CDR3 sequence: CASSLVSGALGSYTF. For the CDR3, the DNA is TGTGCCAGCAGCTTAGTCTCGGGGGCCTTAGGGAGCTACACCTTC. Looking up the rest from reference TRBV7-8 and TRBJ1-2 gives the full variable domain: GAGVSQSPRYKVAKRGQDVALRCDPISGHVSLFWYQQALGQGPEFLTYFQNEAQLDKSGLPSDRFFAERPEGSVSTLKIQRTQQEDSAVYLCASSLVSGALGSYTFGSGTRLTVV.

This clonotype has a count of ten or more. The rearrangement links TRBV10-3 to TRBJ1-5; D is uncertain. Germline-derived CDR1 and CDR2 are ENHRY and SYGVKD. The CDR3 contains 14 residues. V lost 0 bases and J lost 3, with 6 bases in between. For the CDR3, the DNA is TGTGCCATCAGTGAGTCCGGCCACAATCAGCCCCAGCATTTT. The encoded protein is CAISESGHNQPQHF.

In this sample, this clonotype turned up many times. V usage is TRBV10-3 and J usage is TRBJ2-5; D unclear. Germline V gene lookup returns CDR1 ENHRY and CDR2 SYGVKD. V lost 3 bases, J lost 4 bases, and 6 bases lay in between. The CDR3 loop spans 12 amino acids. CDR3 bases: TGTGCCATCAGTGATGTGACAGAGACCCAGTACTTC. Translated, it gives CAISDVTETQYF.

This clonotype showed up just once. The V and J genes are TRBV7-2 and TRBJ2-3; D unclear. TRBJ1-5 matches the DNA end more closely, so the J call is doubtful. CDR1 and CDR2 from the germline V gene are SGHTA and FQGNSA. This CDR3 is built from 12 residues. The CDR3 DNA sequence: TGTGCCAGCAGTAAGGTCGCAGATACGCAGCATTTT. Translation gives CASSKVADTQHF.

This chain connects TRBV24-1 to TRBJ2-1; no firm D call. The CDR3 is made up of 9 amino acids. Germline V gene sequence: CDR1 KGHDR, CDR2 SFDVKD. V was pared by 3 bases and J by 12 bases, with 2 bases between. The CDR3 DNA reads TGTGCCACCAGTGATCCGCAGTTCTTC. Translating it yields CATSDPQFF.

The chain recombines TRBV10-3 with TRBJ2-1; 7 positions agree with TRBD2. Per germline, CDR1 ENHRY and CDR2 SYGVKD. The CDR3 sequence is 15 residues long. The junction had 7 bases not matched to a gene; V was cut back by 2 bases and J by 6 bases. The DNA for the CDR3 is TGTGCCATCAGTGAGGGGGAGGGCCAAGGCAATGAGCAGTTCTTC. This codes for CAISEGEGQGNEQFF.